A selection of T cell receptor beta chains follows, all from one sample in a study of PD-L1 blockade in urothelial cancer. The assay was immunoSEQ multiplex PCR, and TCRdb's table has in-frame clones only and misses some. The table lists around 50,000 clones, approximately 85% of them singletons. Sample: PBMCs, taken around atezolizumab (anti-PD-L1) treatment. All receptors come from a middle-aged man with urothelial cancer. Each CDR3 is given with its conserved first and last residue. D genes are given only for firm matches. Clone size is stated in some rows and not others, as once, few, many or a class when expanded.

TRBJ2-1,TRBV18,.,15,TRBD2,CASSPRDYSYNEQFF,TGTGCCAGCTCACCAAGGGACTATTCCTACAATGAGCAGTTCTTC
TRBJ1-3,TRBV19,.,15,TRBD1,CASSFQGAAGNTIYF,TGTGCCAGTAGTTTTCAGGGGGCGGCTGGAAACACCATATATTTT
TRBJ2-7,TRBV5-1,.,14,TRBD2,CASSSTGLAYEQYF,TGCGCCAGCAGCAGTACGGGACTAGCCTACGAGCAGTACTTC
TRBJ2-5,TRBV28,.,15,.,CASSPLAWGQQTQYF,TGTGCCAGCAGTCCGCTGGCCTGGGGGCAACAGACCCAGTACTTC
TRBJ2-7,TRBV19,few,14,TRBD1,CASRPGQGAYEQYF,TGTGCCAGTAGGCCGGGACAGGGGGCTTACGAGCAGTACTTC
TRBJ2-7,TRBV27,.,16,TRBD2,CASSFPRREGSYEQYF,TGTGCCAGCAGTTTCCCTCGCCGGGAGGGCTCCTACGAGCAGTACTTC
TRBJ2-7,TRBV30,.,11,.,CARRQGYEQYF,TGTGCCCGGAGGCAGGGCTACGAGCAGTACTTC
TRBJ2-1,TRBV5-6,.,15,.,CASSLYGSSYNEQFF,TGTGCCAGCAGCTTGTATGGTAGCTCCTACAATGAGCAGTTCTTC
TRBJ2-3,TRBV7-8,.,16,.,CASSSYVSEPPDTQYF,TGTGCCAGCAGTTCTTACGTTAGTGAACCCCCCGATACGCAGTATTTT
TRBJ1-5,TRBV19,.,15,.,CASSREGYSNQPQHF,TGTGCCAGTAGTCGGGAGGGCTATAGCAATCAGCCCCAGCATTTT
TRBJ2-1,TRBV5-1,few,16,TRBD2,CASSLVGGGSYNEQFF,TGCGCCAGCAGCTTGGTAGGCGGGGGCTCCTACAATGAGCAGTTCTTC
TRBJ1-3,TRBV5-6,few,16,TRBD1,CASSRGQGVIGNTIYF,TGTGCCAGCAGCCGGGGACAGGGTGTCATTGGAAACACCATATATTTT
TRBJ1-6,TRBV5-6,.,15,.,CASSFSTGLFSPLHF,TGTGCCAGCAGCTTTTCGACGGGACTCTTTTCACCCCTCCACTTT
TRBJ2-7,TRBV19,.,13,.,CASEDKSSYEQYF,TGTGCCAGTGAGGACAAGAGCTCCTACGAGCAGTACTTC
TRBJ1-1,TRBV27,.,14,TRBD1,CASNPLQGPEGAFF,TGTGCCAGCAATCCTCTACAGGGGCCAGAAGGAGCTTTCTTT
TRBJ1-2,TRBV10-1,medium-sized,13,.,CASSEQAGYGYTF,TGCGCCAGCAGTGAACAGGCCGGCTATGGCTACACCTTC
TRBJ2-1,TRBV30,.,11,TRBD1,CAWDRVNEQFF,TGTGCCTGGGACAGGGTAAATGAGCAGTTCTTC
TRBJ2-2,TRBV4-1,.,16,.,CASSQASGAYTGELFF,TGCGCCAGCAGCCAAGCATCAGGGGCCTACACCGGGGAGCTGTTTTTT
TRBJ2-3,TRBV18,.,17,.,CASSPLSGVKITDTQYF,TGTGCCAGCTCACCACTTTCGGGGGTGAAAATCACAGATACGCAGTATTTT
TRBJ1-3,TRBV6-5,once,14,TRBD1,CASRPGQGRNTIYF,TGTGCCAGCAGGCCGGGACAGGGGCGAAACACCATATATTTT
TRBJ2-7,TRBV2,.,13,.,CASRRKPPYEQYF,TGTGCCAGCAGGCGGAAGCCCCCCTACGAGCAGTACTTC
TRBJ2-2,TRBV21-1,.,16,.,CASSKVDRGGTGELFF,TGTGCCAGCAGCAAAGTGGACAGGGGGGGGACCGGGGAGCTGTTTTTT
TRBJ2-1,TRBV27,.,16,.,CASSLVGGAERNEQFF,TGTGCCAGCAGTTTAGTCGGAGGGGCCGAGCGCAATGAGCAGTTCTTC
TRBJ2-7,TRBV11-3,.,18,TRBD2,CASSLGTSGPTGSYEQYF,TGTGCCAGCAGCCTCGGGACTAGCGGGCCTACAGGGTCCTACGAGCAGTACTTC
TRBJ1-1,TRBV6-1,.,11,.,CASTLTLEAFF,TGTGCCAGCACCCTGACTCTTGAAGCTTTCTTT
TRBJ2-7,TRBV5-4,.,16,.,CASSINRARREFEQYF,TGTGCCAGCAGCATTAACAGGGCCAGAAGAGAATTCGAGCAGTACTTC
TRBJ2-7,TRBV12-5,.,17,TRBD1,CASGLVLAGRGRGEQYF,TGTGCTAGTGGTTTGGTACTAGCCGGCAGGGGGCGAGGCGAGCAGTACTTC
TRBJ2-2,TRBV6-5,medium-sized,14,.,CASSLTQGGGELFF,TGTGCCAGCAGTTTGACCCAAGGGGGCGGGGAGCTGTTTTTT
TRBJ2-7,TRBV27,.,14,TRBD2,CASSRSGVYYEQYF,TGTGCCAGCAGTCGAAGCGGGGTGTACTACGAGCAGTACTTC
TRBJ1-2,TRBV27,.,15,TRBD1,CASRNRDRGNYGYTF,TGTGCCAGCAGGAACCGGGACAGGGGCAACTATGGCTACACCTTC
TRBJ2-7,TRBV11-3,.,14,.,CASSLGPGSYEQYF,TGTGCCAGCAGCTTGGGGCCAGGGTCCTACGAGCAGTACTTC
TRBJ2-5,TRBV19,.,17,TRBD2,CASSIRLAGGTQETQYF,TGTGCCAGTAGTATTCGTCTAGCGGGGGGGACCCAAGAGACCCAGTACTTC
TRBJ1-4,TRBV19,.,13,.,CASSMGRGEKLFF,TGTGCCAGTAGTATGGGCAGGGGCGAAAAACTGTTTTTT
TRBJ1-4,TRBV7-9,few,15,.,CASSLTQGFSEKLFF,TGTGCCAGCAGCCTAACGCAGGGGTTTAGTGAAAAACTGTTTTTT
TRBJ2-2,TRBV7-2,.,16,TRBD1,CASRDQGAVNTGELFF,TGTGCCAGCAGAGATCAGGGGGCTGTGAACACCGGGGAGCTGTTTTTT
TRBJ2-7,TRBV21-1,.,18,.,CASSNHDVRGLSSYEQYF,TGTGCCAGCAGCAATCACGATGTCAGGGGTCTCAGCTCCTACGAGCAGTACTTC
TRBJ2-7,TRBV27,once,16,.,CASSLFAGLDTYEQYF,TGTGCCAGCAGTTTATTTGCGGGACTGGACACCTACGAGCAGTACTTC
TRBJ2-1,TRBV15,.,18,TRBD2,CATSRSGLASSSYNEQFF,TGTGCCACCAGCAGATCTGGACTAGCGAGTAGTTCCTACAATGAGCAGTTCTTC
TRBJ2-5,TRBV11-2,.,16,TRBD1,CASSLGIGTAQETQYF,TGTGCCAGCAGCTTAGGTATTGGGACAGCCCAAGAGACCCAGTACTTC
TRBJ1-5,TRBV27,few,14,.,CASRRGGGNQPQHF,TGTGCCAGCAGGAGGGGGGGAGGGAATCAGCCCCAGCATTTT
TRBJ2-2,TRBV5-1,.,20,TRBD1,CASSLGGRGRRIANTGELFF,TGCGCCAGCAGCTTGGGTGGCAGGGGGAGAAGAATCGCGAACACCGGGGAGCTGTTTTTT
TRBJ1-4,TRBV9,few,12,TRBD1,CASGTEREKLFF,TGTGCCAGCGGGACAGAGCGTGAAAAACTGTTTTTT
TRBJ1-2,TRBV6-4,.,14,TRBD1,CASSAHRGMEGYTF,TGTGCCAGCAGTGCTCACAGGGGCATGGAGGGCTACACCTTC
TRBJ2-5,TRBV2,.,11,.,CASSQVWTRDF,TGTGCCAGCAGCCAAGTTTGGACAAGAGACTTC
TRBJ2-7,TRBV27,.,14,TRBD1,CASSPGTASYEQYF,TGTGCCAGCAGTCCCGGGACAGCTTCCTACGAGCAGTACTTC
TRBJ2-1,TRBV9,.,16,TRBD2,CASSPSRTSVYNEQFF,TGTGCCAGCAGCCCAAGCAGGACTAGCGTATACAATGAGCAGTTCTTC
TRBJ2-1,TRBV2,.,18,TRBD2,CASSEVPGTSGLGNEQFF,TGTGCCAGCAGTGAAGTTCCCGGGACTAGCGGTCTCGGCAATGAGCAGTTCTTC
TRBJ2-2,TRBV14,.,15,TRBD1,CASSLRTGRTGELFF,TGTGCCAGCAGTCTCAGGACAGGGCGCACCGGGGAGCTGTTTTTT
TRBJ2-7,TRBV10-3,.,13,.,CAISGADTYEQYF,TGTGCCATCAGTGGGGCTGATACCTACGAGCAGTACTTC
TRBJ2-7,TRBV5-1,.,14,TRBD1,CASSWDRGAYEQYF,TGCGCCAGCAGCTGGGACAGGGGAGCGTACGAGCAGTACTTC
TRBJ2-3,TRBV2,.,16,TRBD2,CASHGSSGGYTDTQYF,TGTGCCAGCCATGGCTCTAGCGGGGGTTACACAGATACGCAGTATTTT
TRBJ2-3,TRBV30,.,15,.,CAWSRGDRVTDTQYF,TGTGCCTGGAGTAGGGGGGACAGAGTAACAGATACGCAGTATTTT
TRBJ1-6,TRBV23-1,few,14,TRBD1,CARIRDRACSPLHF,TGCGCCAGGATCCGGGACAGGGCATGCTCACCCCTCCACTTT